Following are 6 T cell receptor beta chains from one sample sequenced in a study of blood T cell repertoires in COVID-19 (dated by TCRdb to 2018 to 2021). Libraries were built with the immunoSEQ multiplex PCR assay. Sourced from immuneACCESS, this table was stored by TCRdb with only in-frame sequences that have V and J called. A share of the clones is absent; for the studies checked, an unresolved V gene accounts for under half, and the remainder has no known explanation. The sample data list about 190,000 clones, and roughly 84% of these were observed just once. The ten most abundant clones make up roughly 20% of the sample. Source material: peripheral blood. All receptors derive from a human donor in a cohort sampled during active COVID-19.

In this sample, this clone turned up many times. V and J are TRBV5-1 and TRBJ2-4, with 8 bases that match TRBD2. CDR3 length: 15 residues. Unmatched junction bases numbered 7, after V lost 0 bases and J lost 8 bases. Germline V lookup: CDR1 SGHRS, CDR2 YFSETQ. CDR3 loop: CASSLASGREDIQYF. The CDR3 DNA follows: TGCGCCAGCAGCTTGGCCTCGGGGCGGGAGGACATTCAGTACTTC.

The V gene is TRBV18, the J gene TRBJ2-2, with D possibly being TRBD1 (6 bases). Per the germline V gene, CDR1 is KGHSH and CDR2 is LQKENI. V was clipped by 5 bases and J by 0 bases, with 13 bases between them. This CDR3 spans 16 amino acids. The CDR3, as DNA: TGTGCCAGCTCAGAAGGGGGTACCCCGAACACCGGGGAGCTGTTTTTT. It translates to CASSEGGTPNTGELFF.

The CDR3 nucleotides read TGCAGTGCTAGTTGGGGGACAGTAAACTCACCCCTCCACTTT. Protein product: CSASWGTVNSPLHF. The rearrangement uses TRBV20-1 and TRBJ1-6; 7 nucleotides align to TRBD1. After removal of 3 bases from V and 10 bases from J, the junction contained 9 bases not matched to a gene. In germline, CDR1 is DFQATT, CDR2 SNEGSKA (reference sequence). This CDR3 is built from 14 residues.

This clone was counted a single time. The gene calls are TRBV4-1 and TRBJ2-1; 9 nucleotides agree with TRBD1. V was clipped by 3 bases and J by 5 bases; unmatched bases: 5. Per the germline V gene, CDR1 is MGHRA and CDR2 is YSYEKL. The CDR3 runs 15 residues. CDR3 DNA sequence: TGCGCCAGCAGCCATGAAGGGACAGGGAACAATGAGCAGTTCTTC. It yields the protein CASSHEGTGNNEQFF.

The rearrangement links TRBV6-4 to TRBJ1-3; the D is unclear. Looked up from germline, CDR1 is MRHNA and CDR2 is SNTAGT. The CDR3 sequence is 11 residues long. Between the trimmed V and J ends, which lost 10 bases and 4 bases, there was a span of 8 bases. The CDR3 sequence: CANRRGNTIYF. DNA of the CDR3: TGTGCCAACCGTAGAGGAAACACCATATATTTT.

The J gene is TRBJ2-6, the V gene TRBV6-4, with TRBD1 matching over 7 bases. Germline lookup yields CDR1 MRHNA and CDR2 SNTAGT. CDR3 length: 15 amino acids. V lost 4 bases to trimming and J lost 3 bases; unmatched junction nucleotides: 3. Written as DNA, the CDR3 is TGTGCCAGCAGTGGACAGGGTTATGGGGCCAACGTCCTGACTTTC. It encodes CASSGQGYGANVLTF.